Here is one T cell receptor beta chain with its context. The data originate from a study of blood T cell repertoires in COVID-19. As for the study in general: Sources were T cells, B-cell-depleted T cells, or PBMCs; the material itself was cDNA or gDNA.

Sequencing used immunoSEQ multiplex PCR; TCRdb keeps in-frame clones, though not all of them. This sample has more than 20,000 clones, with 80% to 90% found just once. The CDR3 sequence is 14 residues long. Germline CDR1 reads LGHDT; CDR2 reads YNNKEL (reference sequence). J lost 4 bases, V lost 1 base, and 3 bases had no gene match. The sample taken for sequencing was peripheral blood. The TCR originated in a human donor with active COVID-19. The donor label of this sample is uncertain. This chain connects TRBV3-1 (or the pseudogene TRBV3-2) to TRBJ2-7, with 8 positions matching TRBD1. CDR3 protein: CASSQATGDYEQYF. The CDR3 bases are TGTGCCAGCAGCCAAGCGACAGGGGATTACGAGCAGTACTTC.